The clone carrying this T cell receptor beta chain has ten or more counts. This entry belongs to a study of identical twins. Using its own MiXCR run on the 5' RACE reads, TCRdb lists one record per CDR3 protein. This sample has over 550,000 distinct CDR3 sequences, with roughly 7.1% found just once. The V gene's germline CDR1 is SGHDT and CDR2 YYEEEE. Trimming pared 4 bases from V and 4 bases from J, leaving 9 bases between. This CDR3 is built from 13 residues. The sample was also linked to a second study, of yellow fever vaccine responses in identical twins.

Material: PBMCs. This TCR came from a young woman in good health. This rearrangement joins TRBV5-6 to TRBJ2-1; a weak D match, TRBD1 (5 bases). Here the CDR3 reads CASSVSGYNEQFF. CDR3 coding DNA: TGTGCCAGCAGCGTTTCAGGGTACAATGAGCAGTTCTTC.